This T cell receptor (beta chain) was recovered during a study of T cell repertoires in cytomegalovirus infection. V lost 4 bases and J lost 6, with 9 bases in between. The CDR3 sequence is 12 residues long. Looked up from germline, CDR1 is MNHNY and CDR2 is SVGAGI (reference sequence). The table lists this clonotype with a few counts. Via MiXCR, TCRdb re-called the reads, giving one row per CDR3 protein. The data show around 630,000 distinct CDR3 sequences, more than 20% seen once. This TCR was recovered from a human donor in good health (CMV status not recorded). Some clones in this sample may be carry-over from other donors' samples. The rearrangement uses TRBV6-6 and TRBJ1-1, with TRBD1 as a possible D gene (6 bases). Sequenced sample: CD8+ T cells from PBMCs. The CDR3 here is CASSSGAAEAFF. The CDR3 region has the DNA TGTGCCAGCAGTTCAGGGGCGGCTGAAGCTTTCTTT.